This entry is about one T cell receptor beta chain. No antigen is known for it. Profiling relied on immunoSEQ multiplex PCR, and the TCRdb table lists in-frame clones only, not all of them. This sample yields around 50,000 clones, of which around 85% are seen a single time; around 6.7% belongs to the top ten. The source of the sample is a study of a mutant IDH1 vaccine in newly diagnosed glioma. Study background: Vaccinations were initiated 4-6 weeks following radiotherapy alone, or were given together with temozolomide cycles. Most patients had radiochemotherapy with temozolomide before enrollment; others had one alone. Study results and caveats: The study observed vaccine-induced immune responses in just over 90% of patients.

This CDR3 is 15 amino acids long. Germline assignment: CDR1 GTSNPN and CDR2 SVGIG (reference sequence). Trimming cost V 0 bases and J 8 bases; bases outside gene matches: 6. Indicated time point: week 35, safety follow-up. It was 300 ug of mutant IDH1 20-mer peptide that made up each vaccine dose, given with topical imiquimod. Donors had new WHO grade 3 or 4 IDH1-mutant, ATRX-lost astrocytomas. This receptor was identified in a man aged 35-49 years with glioma. The specimen was PBMCs, collected from a glioma patient whose treatment included an IDH1 peptide vaccine. The chain couples TRBV30 to TRBJ1-6, with 8 positions matching TRBD1. The DNA of the CDR3 is TGTGCCTGGAGTGTACGTCCAGGGGGCGATTCACCCCTCCACTTT. Translating it yields CAWSVRPGGDSPLHF.